This TCR beta chain was sequenced in a study of T-cell memory formation after mild COVID-19. The germline V gene has CDR1 SGHTA and CDR2 FQGNSA. With 5 bases removed from V and 2 bases from J, the gap between germline ends came to 9 bases. This CDR3 is built from 13 residues. There are a few counts of this clonotype. TCRdb called the 5' RACE reads again in MiXCR, with one record for every CDR3 protein. This repertoire shows roughly 300,000 distinct CDR3 sequences, 7% to 10% found once; its top ten account for approximately 23%. Source material: PBMCs or a T cell subset sorted from them (not recorded which). This chain joins TRBV7-2 and TRBJ2-5, with D possibly matching TRBD2 (6 bases). This TCR was recovered from a man in his late teens or twenties who had mild COVID-19 (a few samples of this study predate the infection). Cell type and time point are not known. The CDR3 is CASSRAGQETQYF. CDR3 nucleotides: TGTGCCAGCAGCCGAGCGGGTCAAGAGACCCAGTACTTC.